This T cell receptor beta chain was found in a study of beta chain features in type 1 diabetes. Study-wide background: The patient and healthy donor groups were comparable for age, gender and cell yields. Study-wide results and caveats: When VDJ junctions were examined, type 1 diabetes patients showed fewer insertions and more deletions.

V was cut by 9 bases and J by 7 bases, with 18 bases left in between. The germline V gene has CDR1 SNHLY and CDR2 FYNNEI. CDR3 size: 13 residues. About this clone: Its cognate antigen is unknown.

Purities over 95% were achieved in all sorted populations. Since all of the isolated RNA was reverse transcribed, expressed TCRB transcripts were what got sequenced. The table came from immunoSEQ multiplex PCR; TCRdb's copy has only in-frame clones and leaves some out. This repertoire shows some 270,000 clones, about 8.5% found once; its top ten account for 0.9% to 1.2%. The source is a woman between 18 and 29 years old in good health. This chain joins TRBV2 and TRBJ2-5, with D perhaps TRBD2 (5 bases). The sample taken for sequencing was central memory CD4+ T cells from blood. Written as DNA, the CDR3 is TGTGCCAGTGGAGCGATAGTAGAGGGGACCCAGTACTTC. Its protein is CASGAIVEGTQYF.